The 16 T cell receptor beta chains below come from one sample, sequenced in a study of control samples from healthy donors and cancer patients. The repertoire was sequenced with immunoSEQ multiplex PCR; TCRdb's copy has only in-frame clones and lacks some. The sample consists of 95,000 to 100,000 clones, roughly 91% of them appearing once. Sequenced sample: blood. The source is a man aged 25-40 years in good health.

The DNA of the CDR3 is TGCGCCAGCAGCAAGGGGGCCAGACTCGATAGGCTAGCGGGAGCTTCCAATGAGCAGTTCTTC. It is translated as CASSKGARLDRLAGASNEQFF. The genes are TRBV5-1 and TRBJ2-1; TRBD2 matches 10 bases. Germline values: CDR1 SGHRS, CDR2 YFSETQ. The length of the CDR3 is 21 residues. V shed 4 bases and J 6 bases; nucleotides not matched to a gene: 25.

This rearrangement joins TRBV7-9 to TRBJ1-1; D remains unclear. CDR1 is SEHNR, CDR2 FQNEAQ, per germline (reference sequence). The length of the CDR3 is 15 residues. V lost 1 base to trimming and J lost 4 bases, with 13 bases between them. CDR3 sequence reads: CASSLGPAGATEAFF. As DNA, the CDR3 is TGTGCCAGCAGCTTAGGCCCTGCCGGTGCCACTGAAGCTTTCTTT.

The gene calls are TRBV19 and TRBJ1-1; D unresolved. The CDR3 runs to 13 residues. Trimming removed 3 bases from V and 0 bases from J, with 5 bases in between. From germline, CDR1 is LNHDA and CDR2 SQIVND (reference sequence). DNA of the CDR3: TGTGCCAGTAGTATCACGGTGAACACTGAAGCTTTCTTT. It translates to CASSITVNTEAFF.

This chain links TRBV5-1 with TRBJ2-1; the D is unclear. From germline, CDR1 is SGHRS and CDR2 YFSETQ. The CDR3 loop spans 15 amino acids. V dropped 0 bases and J dropped 4 bases, with 11 bases sitting between them. In DNA, the CDR3 is TGCGCCAGCAGCTTGGAGGCTGCAGCTTACAATGAGCAGTTCTTC. Translation: CASSLEAAAYNEQFF.

The chain employs TRBV4-1 and TRBJ1-6; D is undetermined. Germline V gives CDR1 MGHRA, CDR2 YSYEKL. V lost 2 bases to trimming and J lost 7 bases, with 15 bases between them. This CDR3 spans 16 amino acids. The CDR3 spells CASSQPTRERNSPLHF. CDR3 in DNA: TGCGCCAGCAGCCAACCTACTAGGGAAAGGAATTCACCCCTCCACTTT.

The CDR3 region has the DNA TGTGCCTGGAGTGCCGGGACTAGCGGGAGAGATACGCAGTATTTT. Translating gives CAWSAGTSGRDTQYF. This chain joins TRBV30 and TRBJ2-3; TRBD2 matches 14 bases. The CDR3 covers 15 residues. V trimming: 1 base; J trimming: 5 bases; junction bases outside the gene matches: 2. Looked up from germline, CDR1 is GTSNPN and CDR2 is SVGIG (reference sequence).

The chain links TRBV4-3 to TRBJ2-3; D possibly corresponds to TRBD2 (6 bases). The germline gives CDR1 LGHNA, CDR2 YSLEER. V lost 0 bases, J lost 2 bases, and 15 bases lay in between. The CDR3 loop spans 17 amino acids. CDR3 in DNA: TGCGCCAGCAGCCAAGAGTGGGGCGGGGACCACACAGATACGCAGTATTTT. Its protein is CASSQEWGGDHTDTQYF.

This clone has just one count. The chain recombines TRBV9 with TRBJ1-5; tentatively, D is TRBD1 (5 bases). Deletions cut 5 bases from V and 1 base from J, with 10 bases between. In germline, CDR1 is SGDLS, CDR2 YYNGEE. The CDR3 has 14 amino acids. The CDR3 loop reads CASSVGGSNQPQHF. CDR3 bases: TGTGCCAGCAGTGTCGGGGGAAGCAATCAGCCCCAGCATTTT.

The rearrangement joins TRBV6-1 to TRBJ1-2; possible D gene TRBD1, 5 bases. Germline CDR1 and CDR2: MNHNS and SASEGT. Deletions cut 2 bases from V and 4 bases from J, with 11 bases between. This CDR3 region has 14 residues. The CDR3: CASSERGVSYGYTF. CDR3 nucleotide sequence: TGTGCCAGCAGTGAAAGGGGAGTTAGCTATGGCTACACCTTC.

The genes are TRBV9 and TRBJ2-5; possibly TRBD1 for D (6 bases). This CDR3 contains 15 residues. Looked up from germline, CDR1 is SGDLS and CDR2 is YYNGEE. Trimming took off 5 bases at V and 1 base at J, with 15 bases between the two ends. The chain's CDR3 is CASSALHRAQETQYF. DNA of the CDR3: TGTGCCAGCAGTGCTTTGCACAGGGCCCAAGAGACCCAGTACTTC.

The chain recombines TRBV30 with TRBJ1-2; 9 nucleotides agree with TRBD1. Germline loops: CDR1 GTSNPN, CDR2 SVGIG (reference sequence). The CDR3 loop spans 15 amino acids. V shed 2 bases and J 4 bases; nucleotides not matched to a gene: 8. Here the CDR3 DNA reads TGTGCCTGGAGTAGGGACAGGGTCCCCTTCTATGGCTACACCTTC. Its translation: CAWSRDRVPFYGYTF.

This chain links TRBV7-9 with TRBJ1-4, with D perhaps TRBD1 (5 bases). Germline loops: CDR1 SEHNR, CDR2 FQNEAQ (reference sequence). The CDR3 sequence is 14 residues long. V was clipped by 5 bases and J by 6 bases, with 13 bases between them. This chain's CDR3 is CASSDGGIDEKLFF. CDR3 sequence (DNA): TGTGCCAGCAGCGACGGGGGTATCGATGAAAAACTGTTTTTT.

The DNA for the CDR3 is TGTGCCAGCAGCGTCAGGACGGGACAGCCCCAGCATTTT. This sequence encodes CASSVRTGQPQHF. This chain uses TRBV27 with TRBJ1-5; D is unresolved. The germline gives CDR1 MNHEY, CDR2 SMNVEV (reference sequence). Trimming removed 6 bases at V and 7 bases at J, with 13 bases between. The CDR3 length is 13 residues.

The rearrangement uses TRBV7-6 and TRBJ1-1; D remains ambiguous. Germline V gene lookup returns CDR1 SGHVS and CDR2 FNYEAQ. V shed 3 bases and J shed 6 bases, with 11 bases lying between them. The CDR3 consists of 13 residues. The CDR3, as DNA: TGTGCCAGCAGCTTTGGTGGGGTCCCTGAAGCTTTCTTT. Translation: CASSFGGVPEAFF.

CDR3 region: CAISAEKDREGGYTF. The CDR3, as DNA: TGTGCCATCAGTGCTGAAAAGGACAGGGAAGGTGGCTACACCTTC. The chain uses TRBV10-3 and TRBJ1-2; 8 positions match TRBD1. The CDR3 is made up of 15 amino acids. Germline trimming cut 4 bases from V and 7 bases from J; bases unmatched to any gene: 11. In germline, CDR1 is ENHRY, CDR2 SYGVKD.

V usage is TRBV30 and J usage is TRBJ1-1; no reliable D call. The CDR3 has 14 residues. CDR1 is GTSNPN and CDR2 is SVGIG in the germline V gene (reference sequence). The V and J ends lost 7 bases and 1 base respectively, with 16 bases between them. Here the CDR3 reads CASPRTRGNTEAFF. For the CDR3, the DNA is TGTGCCTCACCCCGAACAAGAGGGAACACTGAAGCTTTCTTT.